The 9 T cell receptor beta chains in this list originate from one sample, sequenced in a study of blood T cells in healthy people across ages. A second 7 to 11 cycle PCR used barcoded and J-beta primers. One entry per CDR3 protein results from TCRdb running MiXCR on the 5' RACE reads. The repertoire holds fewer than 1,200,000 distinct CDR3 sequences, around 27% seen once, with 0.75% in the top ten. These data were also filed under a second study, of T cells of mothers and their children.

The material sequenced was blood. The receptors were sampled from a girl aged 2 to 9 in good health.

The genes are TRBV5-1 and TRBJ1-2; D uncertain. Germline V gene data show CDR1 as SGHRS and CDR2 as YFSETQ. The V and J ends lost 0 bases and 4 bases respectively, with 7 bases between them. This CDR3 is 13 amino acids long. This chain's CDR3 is CASSLGMAYGYTF. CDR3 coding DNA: TGCGCCAGCAGCTTGGGCATGGCCTATGGCTACACCTTC.

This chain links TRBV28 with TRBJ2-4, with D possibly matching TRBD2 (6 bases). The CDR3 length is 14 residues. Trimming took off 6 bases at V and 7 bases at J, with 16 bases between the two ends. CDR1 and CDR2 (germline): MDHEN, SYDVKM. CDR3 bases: TGTGCCAGCAGCCTCACGGGAGCTCGGAACATTCAGTACTTC. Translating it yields CASSLTGARNIQYF. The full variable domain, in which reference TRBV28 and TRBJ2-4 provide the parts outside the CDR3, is DVKVTQSSRYLVKRTGEKVFLECVQDMDHENMFWYRQDPGLGLRLIYFSYDVKMKEKGDIPEGYSVSREKKERFSLILESASTNQTSMYLCASSLTGARNIQYFGAGTRLSVL.

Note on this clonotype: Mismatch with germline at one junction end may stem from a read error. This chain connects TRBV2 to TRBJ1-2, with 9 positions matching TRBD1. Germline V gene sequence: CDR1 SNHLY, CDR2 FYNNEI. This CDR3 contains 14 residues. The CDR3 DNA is TGTGCCTGCAGTGAAGCACAGGGGGCCTATGGCTACACCTTC. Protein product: CACSEAQGAYGYTF.

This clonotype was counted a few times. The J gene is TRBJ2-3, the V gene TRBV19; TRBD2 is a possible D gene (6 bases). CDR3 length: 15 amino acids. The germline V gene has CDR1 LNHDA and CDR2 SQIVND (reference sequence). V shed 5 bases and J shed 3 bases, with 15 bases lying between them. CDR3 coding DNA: TGTGCCAGTAGTGGGACTTGGGCCTTAACAGATACGCAGTATTTT. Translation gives CASSGTWALTDTQYF.

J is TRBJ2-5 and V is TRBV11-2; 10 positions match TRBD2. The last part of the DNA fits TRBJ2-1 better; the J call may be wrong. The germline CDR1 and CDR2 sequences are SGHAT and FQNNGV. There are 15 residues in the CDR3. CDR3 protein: CASSFSGRPYNEQFF. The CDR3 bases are TGTGCCAGCAGCTTTAGCGGGAGGCCATACAATGAGCAGTTCTTC.

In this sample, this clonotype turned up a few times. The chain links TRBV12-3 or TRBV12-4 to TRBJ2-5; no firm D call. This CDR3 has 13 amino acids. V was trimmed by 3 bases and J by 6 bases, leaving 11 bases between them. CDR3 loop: CASSLSRSKTQYF. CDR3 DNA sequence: TGTGCCAGCAGTTTGAGCAGGTCCAAGACCCAGTACTTC.

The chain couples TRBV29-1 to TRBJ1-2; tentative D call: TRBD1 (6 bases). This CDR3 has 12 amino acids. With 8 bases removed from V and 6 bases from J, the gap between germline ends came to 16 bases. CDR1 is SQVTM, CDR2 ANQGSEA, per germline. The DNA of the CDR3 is TGCAGCTCTGACAGGCCTCAGGATGGCTACACCTTC. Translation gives CSSDRPQDGYTF.

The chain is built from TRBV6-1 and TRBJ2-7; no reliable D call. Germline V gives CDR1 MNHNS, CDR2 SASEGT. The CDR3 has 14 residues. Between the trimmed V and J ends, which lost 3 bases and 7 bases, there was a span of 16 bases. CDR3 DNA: TGTGCCAGCAGTGACCTACCTCAATTGGTGGAGCAGTACTTC. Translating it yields CASSDLPQLVEQYF.

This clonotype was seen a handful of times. CDR3 sequence (DNA): TGTGCCACCAGGGGGGGTACCAATGAGCAGTTCTTC. Translating gives CATRGGTNEQFF. This chain links TRBV24-1 with TRBJ2-1, with D possibly being TRBD2 (6 bases). The CDR3 spans 12 residues. CDR1 and CDR2 (germline): KGHDR, SFDVKD. V was trimmed by 7 bases and J by 6 bases, leaving 9 bases between them.